The 10 T cell receptor beta chains below all came from one sample that was sequenced in a study of shared T cell receptors in the human thymus. Method: immunoSEQ multiplex PCR; TCRdb's copy keeps in-frame clones and lacks some. Of hundreds of thousands of clones in the sample, approximately 90% were seen once. These records were also assigned to another study, of human thymus T cells.

Sequenced input: thymocytes. The receptors derive from a boy less than two years old with a congenital heart defect.

V and J are TRBV15 and TRBJ1-5; 11 nucleotides line up with TRBD1. Trimming removed 3 bases from V and 3 bases from J; junction bases left unmatched: 13. The CDR3 has 19 residues. Looked up from germline, CDR1 is LNHNV and CDR2 is YYDKDF (reference sequence). CDR3 nucleotides: TGTGCCACCAGCAGCCAAAAACCCGGGACAGGGGGACCCAATCAGCCCCAGCATTTT. Its translation: CATSSQKPGTGGPNQPQHF.

The rearrangement joins TRBV14 to TRBJ1-1; D might be TRBD1 (6 bases). CDR3 length equals 15 residues. Germline V gene lookup returns CDR1 SGHDN and CDR2 FVKESK. The V gene lost 3 bases and the J gene lost 1 base, with 12 bases spanning the gap. The DNA for the CDR3 is TGTGCCAGCAGCCAGCACAGGGTGTGGAACACTGAAGCTTTCTTT. Translating it yields CASSQHRVWNTEAFF.

This chain's CDR3 is CASRWDRRSSYEQYF. CDR3 bases: TGTGCCAGCCGTTGGGACAGGCGAAGCTCCTACGAGCAGTACTTC. This chain links TRBV6-1 with TRBJ2-7; 8 bases map to TRBD1. The CDR3 is 15 residues long. Germline CDR1 and CDR2: MNHNS and SASEGT. With V trimmed by 8 bases and J by 0 bases, 9 bases remained unmatched.

The chain carries TRBV7-9 and TRBJ2-3, with 9 bases matching TRBD2. The CDR3 covers 18 residues. The germline gives CDR1 SEHNR, CDR2 FQNEAQ (reference sequence). V lost 4 bases and J lost 2; bases outside the gene matches: 13. CDR3 nucleotides: TGTGCCAGCAGCTCCCAGAAAGGACCTAGCGGGGCCACAGATACGCAGTATTTT. Translated: CASSSQKGPSGATDTQYF. Based on the CDR3 plus reference TRBV7-9 and TRBJ2-3, the full variable domain is DTGVSQNPRHKITKRGQNVTFRCDPISEHNRLYWYRQTLGQGPEFLTYFQNEAQLEKSRLLSDRFSAERPKGSFSTLEIQRTEQGDSAMYLCASSSQKGPSGATDTQYFGPGTRLTVL.

V gene TRBV7-2 combines with J gene TRBJ2-7; 8 nucleotides line up with TRBD2. The V and J ends lost 5 bases and 12 bases, in that order; junction bases with no gene match: 18. This CDR3 has 15 amino acids. In germline, CDR1 is SGHTA, CDR2 FQGNSA. The CDR3 nucleotides read TGTGCCAGCAGCGCCTCCGGGACTAGGCCGTCTCGTCGGTACTTC. This gives the protein CASSASGTRPSRRYF.

The genes are TRBV7-6 and TRBJ2-1, with 7 bases that match TRBD2. CDR3 size: 17 residues. V lost 1 base, J lost 3 bases, and 9 bases stayed unmatched. Germline-derived CDR1 and CDR2 are SGHVS and FNYEAQ. CDR3 nucleotide sequence: TGTGCCAGCAGCTTAGTACCCGAGACTAGCAACTACAATGAGCAGTTCTTC. Translation: CASSLVPETSNYNEQFF. Full variable domain (rest looked up from reference TRBV7-6 and TRBJ2-1): GAGVSQSPRYKVTKRGQDVALRCDPISGHVSLYWYRQALGQGPEFLTYFNYEAQQDKSGLPNDRFSAERPEGSISTLTIQRTEQRDSAMYRCASSLVPETSNYNEQFFGPGTRLTVL.

The chain carries TRBV11-2 and TRBJ2-3, with TRBD2 matching over 7 bases. The CDR3 consists of 16 residues. The germline V gene has CDR1 SGHAT and CDR2 FQNNGV. The junction had 8 bases not matched to a gene; V was cut back by 0 bases and J by 5 bases. CDR3 sequence: CASSLDPRGSGDTQYF. The CDR3 DNA reads as TGTGCCAGCAGCTTAGATCCGCGGGGGTCAGGAGATACGCAGTATTTT.

The chain combines TRBV30 with TRBJ2-3; the match to TRBD2 covers 7 bases. V dropped 0 bases and J dropped 9; count of bases not matched to a gene: 21. In germline, CDR1 is GTSNPN, CDR2 SVGIG (reference sequence). This CDR3 is 18 amino acids long. The CDR3 protein is CAWSVGSGPQPINNTQYF. The CDR3 DNA reads TGTGCCTGGAGTGTTGGTAGCGGGCCTCAGCCAATCAATAACACGCAGTATTTT.

This chain uses TRBV27 with TRBJ1-4, with TRBD1 identical over 7 bases. There are 16 residues in the CDR3. J lost 5 bases, V lost 2 bases, and 8 bases had no gene match. Per the germline V gene, CDR1 is MNHEY and CDR2 is SMNVEV (reference sequence). The CDR3 nucleotides are TGTGCCAGCAGTTTAAAGGGGACAGATCAAAATGAAAAACTGTTTTTT. Translated: CASSLKGTDQNEKLFF.

V usage is TRBV5-4 and J usage is TRBJ2-7; 9 bases line up with TRBD1. Germline V gene data show CDR1 as SGHNT and CDR2 as YYREEE (reference sequence). This CDR3 contains 14 residues. V gave up 2 bases and J gave up 2 bases; unmatched junction bases: 2. CDR3 loop: CASSFRQGAYEQYF. The DNA of the CDR3 is TGTGCCAGCAGCTTCCGACAGGGGGCCTACGAGCAGTACTTC.